This entry concerns a single T cell receptor beta chain. The antigen remains undetermined. V was shortened by 4 bases and J by 2 bases, with 11 bases between the two germline ends. The CDR3 covers 14 residues. Per the germline V gene, CDR1 is SGHRS and CDR2 is YFSETQ. This sample stems from a study of T-cell memory formation after mild COVID-19. Study at large: For the most part, TCR clusters were specific to one donor. Study observations and caveats: Later expanders leaned toward CD4+, whereas clones contracting from day 15 to 85 were balanced CD4/CD8. The authors did not confirm SARS-CoV-2 specificity of second-wave clones peaking day 37.

TCRdb re-called the 5' RACE reads through MiXCR, storing one row per CDR3 protein. The repertoire holds some 410,000 distinct CDR3 sequences, with roughly a quarter as singletons. This receptor was taken from an adult woman who had mild COVID-19 (a few samples of this study predate the infection). Cell type and time point are not known. Sequencing was performed on PBMCs or a T cell subset sorted from them (not recorded which). The chain is built from TRBV5-1 and TRBJ2-3; the D gene is possibly TRBD1 (5 bases). CDR3 region: CASSRAGITDTQYF. In DNA, the CDR3 is TGCGCCAGCAGCCGGGCAGGGATCACAGATACGCAGTATTTT.